This T cell receptor (beta chain) emerged from a study of T cell responses to AZD1222 COVID-19 vaccine. Notes on the study in general: Nearly half of spike-specific TCRs reportedly go after variant regions that carry no mutations. The study found Spike-specific TCR breadth and depth rose after two AZD1222 doses. Seropositive status at baseline applied to only five to seven AZD1222 recipients. No day 14 peak samples; only post-peak repertoires were characterized.

Assay: immunoSEQ multiplex PCR; the TCRdb copy retains only in-frame clones and omits some. This sample has fewer than 140,000 clones; roughly nine tenths occur once, and the top ten carry 5% to 6%. Per the germline V gene, CDR1 is SEHNR and CDR2 is FQNEAQ (reference sequence). Trimming stripped 1 base from V and 4 bases from J, with 5 bases between. The CDR3 contains 13 residues. Turning to this clone: Its antigen is still unknown.

The V call is TRBV7-9, the J call TRBJ1-5, with D unclear. The source was peripheral blood, collected on day 0 of AZD1222 vaccination. The receptor was isolated from an adult in good health. The CDR3 coding sequence is TGTGCCAGCAGCTTAGATCCGAATCAGCCCCAGCATTTT. As protein: CASSLDPNQPQHF.